The present T cell receptor beta chain was sequenced within a study of T cells in women clearing cervical HPV infection. In the case of this clone: The read is 3 residues too short to cover the CDR3 end, so that end is filled in from the germline J gene.

This table comes from immunoSEQ multiplex PCR, and its TCRdb copy is limited to in-frame clones, with some not included. The sample table sets out around 15,000 clones. This CDR3 has 14 amino acids. Germline V gene data show CDR1 as MDHEN and CDR2 as SYDVKM. V gave up 8 bases and J gave up 9 bases; unmatched junction bases: 10. The receptor comes from a woman aged 18 to 75 with a cervical HPV16 infection that either progressed to CIN3+ or cleared (not recorded which). The V gene is TRBV28, the J gene TRBJ2-1; 10 bases are a match to TRBD1. The sample comprised blood buffy coat. The DNA read from the CDR3 is TGTGCCAGCCTCAGCTGGGACAGGGGTCTTGAG. Its translation: CASLSWDRGLE. The entire CDR3 reads CASLSWDRGLEQFF.